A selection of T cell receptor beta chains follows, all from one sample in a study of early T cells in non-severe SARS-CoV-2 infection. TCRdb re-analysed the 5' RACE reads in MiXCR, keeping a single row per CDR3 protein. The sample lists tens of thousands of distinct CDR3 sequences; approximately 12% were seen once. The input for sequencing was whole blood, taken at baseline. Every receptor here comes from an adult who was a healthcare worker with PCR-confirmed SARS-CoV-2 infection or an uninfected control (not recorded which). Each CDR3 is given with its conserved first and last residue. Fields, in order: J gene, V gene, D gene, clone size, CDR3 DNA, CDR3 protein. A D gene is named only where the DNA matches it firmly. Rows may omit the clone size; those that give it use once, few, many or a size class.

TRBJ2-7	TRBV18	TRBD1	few	TGTGCCAGCTCATCTCTGCCCGTGGACAGGGATTCCTACGAGCAGTACTTC	CASSSLPVDRDSYEQYF
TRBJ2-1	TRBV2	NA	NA	TGTGCCAGCAGTGCCCGGGCCGACGGCGAGGATGAGCAGTTCTTC	CASSARADGEDEQFF
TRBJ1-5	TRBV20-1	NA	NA	TGCAGTGCTAGAGATCCTCGGAGGGGCACCAATCAGCCCCAGCATTTT	CSARDPRRGTNQPQHF
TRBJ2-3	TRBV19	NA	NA	TGTGCCAGTAGTATCGCAGCAGTGACAGATACGCAGTATTTT	CASSIAAVTDTQYF
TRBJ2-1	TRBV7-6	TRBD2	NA	TGTGCCAGCAGTACCGGGGGAGGGGTCCCGGGCGGCCATGAGCAGTTCTTC	CASSTGGGVPGGHEQFF
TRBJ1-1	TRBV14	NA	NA	TGTGCCAGCAGCCAAGAGCGTCGGCCGGCGGGTGAAGCTTTCTTT	CASSQERRPAGEAFF
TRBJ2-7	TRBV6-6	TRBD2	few	TGTGCCAGCAGTTACTCAGGCCCAGCGGGAAGGGGCGAGCAGTACTTC	CASSYSGPAGRGEQYF
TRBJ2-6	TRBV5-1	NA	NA	TGCGCCAGCTCCGTAGGGCACTCTGGGGCCAACGTCCTGACTTTC	CASSVGHSGANVLTF
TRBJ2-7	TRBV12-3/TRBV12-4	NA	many	TGTGCCAGCAGTTCATTCGGACTGATCCGGCAGTACTTC	CASSSFGLIRQYF
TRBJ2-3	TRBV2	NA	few	TGTGCCAGCAGGGATCGCGGAGCAGATACGCAGTATTTT	CASRDRGADTQYF
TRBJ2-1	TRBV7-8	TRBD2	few	TGTGCCAGCAGCTTTCGACTAGCGGGCCGCAATGAGCAGTTCTTC	CASSFRLAGRNEQFF
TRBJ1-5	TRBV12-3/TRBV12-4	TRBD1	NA	TGTGCCAGCAGTTTAATGGGACAGGGGAGGAAGCCCCAGCATTTT	CASSLMGQGRKPQHF
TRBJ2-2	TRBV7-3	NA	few	TGTGCCAGCAGCTCCGGGGGTCCCGGGGAGCTGTTTTTT	CASSSGGPGELFF
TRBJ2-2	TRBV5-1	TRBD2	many	TGCGCCAGCCGCCTAGCGGGGGTTACGAACACCGGGGAGCTGTTTTTT	CASRLAGVTNTGELFF
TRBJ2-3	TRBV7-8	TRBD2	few	TGTGCCAGCAGCTTGCTGACTAGCCTCGAAACGTATTTT	CASSLLTSLETYF
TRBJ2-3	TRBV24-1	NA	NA	TGTGCCACCTCACTTTCGGGGGAAAAGAGGACAGATACGCAGTATTTT	CATSLSGEKRTDTQYF